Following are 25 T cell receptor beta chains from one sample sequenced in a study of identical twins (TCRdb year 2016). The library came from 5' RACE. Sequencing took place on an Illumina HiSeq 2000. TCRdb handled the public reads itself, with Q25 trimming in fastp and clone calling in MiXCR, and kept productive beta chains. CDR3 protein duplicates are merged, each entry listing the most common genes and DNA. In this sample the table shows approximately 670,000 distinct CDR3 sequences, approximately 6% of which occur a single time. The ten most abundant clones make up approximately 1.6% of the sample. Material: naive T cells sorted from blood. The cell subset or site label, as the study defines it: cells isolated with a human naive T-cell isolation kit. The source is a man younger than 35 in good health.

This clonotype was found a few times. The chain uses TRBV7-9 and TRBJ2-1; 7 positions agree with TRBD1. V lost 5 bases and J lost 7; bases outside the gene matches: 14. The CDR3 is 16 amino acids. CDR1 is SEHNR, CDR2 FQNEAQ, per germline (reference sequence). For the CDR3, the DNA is TGTGCCAGCAGCCCCCGACAGGGAATGAGTTTTAATGAGCAGTTCTTC. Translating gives CASSPRQGMSFNEQFF.

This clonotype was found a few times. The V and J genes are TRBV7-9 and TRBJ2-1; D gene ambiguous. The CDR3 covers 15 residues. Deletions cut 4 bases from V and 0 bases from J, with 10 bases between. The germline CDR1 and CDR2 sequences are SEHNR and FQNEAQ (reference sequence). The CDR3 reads CASSSYKGSYNEQFF. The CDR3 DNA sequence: TGTGCCAGCAGCTCATACAAGGGCTCCTACAATGAGCAGTTCTTC.

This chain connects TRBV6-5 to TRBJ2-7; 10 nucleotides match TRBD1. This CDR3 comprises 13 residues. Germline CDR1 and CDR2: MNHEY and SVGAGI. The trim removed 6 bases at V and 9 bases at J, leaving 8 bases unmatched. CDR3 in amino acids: CASSLSTGGWQYV. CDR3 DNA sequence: TGTGCCAGCAGCTTATCGACAGGGGGCTGGCAGTACGTC.

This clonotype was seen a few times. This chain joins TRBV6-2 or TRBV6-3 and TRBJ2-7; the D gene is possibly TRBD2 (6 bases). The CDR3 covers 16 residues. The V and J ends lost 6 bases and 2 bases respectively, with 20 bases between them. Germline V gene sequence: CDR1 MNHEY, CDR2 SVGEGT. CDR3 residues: CASSQRRLARTYEQYF. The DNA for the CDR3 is TGTGCCAGCAGCCAACGAAGGCTAGCGAGGACCTACGAGCAGTACTTC.

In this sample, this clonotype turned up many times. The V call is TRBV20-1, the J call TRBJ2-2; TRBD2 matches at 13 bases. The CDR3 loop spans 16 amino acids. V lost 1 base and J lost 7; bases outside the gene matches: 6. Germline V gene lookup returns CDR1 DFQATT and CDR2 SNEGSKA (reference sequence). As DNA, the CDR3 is TGCAGTGCTAGAGGGACTAGCGGGAGTAGGATCGGGGAGCTGTTTTTT. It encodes CSARGTSGSRIGELFF.

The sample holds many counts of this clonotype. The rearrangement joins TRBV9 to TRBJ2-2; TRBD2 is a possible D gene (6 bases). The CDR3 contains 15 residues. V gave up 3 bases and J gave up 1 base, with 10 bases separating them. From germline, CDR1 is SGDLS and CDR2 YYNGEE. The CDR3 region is CASSGASENTGELFF. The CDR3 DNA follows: TGTGCCAGCAGCGGGGCTAGCGAGAACACCGGGGAGCTGTTTTTT. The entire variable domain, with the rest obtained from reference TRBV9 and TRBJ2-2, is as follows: DSGVTQTPKHLITATGQRVTLRCSPRSGDLSVYWYQQSLDQGLQFLIQYYNGEERAKGNILERFSAQQFPDLHSELNLSSLELGDSALYFCASSGASENTGELFFGEGSRLTVL.

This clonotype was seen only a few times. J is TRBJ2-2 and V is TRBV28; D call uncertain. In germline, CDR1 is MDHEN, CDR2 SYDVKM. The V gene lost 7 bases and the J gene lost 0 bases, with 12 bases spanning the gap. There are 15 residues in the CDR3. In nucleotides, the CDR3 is TGTGCCAGCACCCCCTTGGGTGCGAACACCGGGGAGCTGTTTTTT. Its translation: CASTPLGANTGELFF. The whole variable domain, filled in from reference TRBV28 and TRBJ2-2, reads DVKVTQSSRYLVKRTGEKVFLECVQDMDHENMFWYRQDPGLGLRLIYFSYDVKMKEKGDIPEGYSVSREKKERFSLILESASTNQTSMYLCASTPLGANTGELFFGEGSRLTVL.

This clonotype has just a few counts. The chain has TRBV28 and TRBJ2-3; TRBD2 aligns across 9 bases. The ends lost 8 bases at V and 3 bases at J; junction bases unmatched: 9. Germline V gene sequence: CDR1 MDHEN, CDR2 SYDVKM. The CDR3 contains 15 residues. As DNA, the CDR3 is TGTGCCAGCTCTGGGGCTAGCGGGAATACAGATACGCAGTATTTT. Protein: CASSGASGNTDTQYF.

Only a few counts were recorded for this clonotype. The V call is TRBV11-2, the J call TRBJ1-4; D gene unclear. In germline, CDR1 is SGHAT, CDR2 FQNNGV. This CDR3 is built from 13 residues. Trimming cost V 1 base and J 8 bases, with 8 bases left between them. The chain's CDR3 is CASSLVPEEKLFF. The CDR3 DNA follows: TGTGCCAGCAGCTTAGTCCCGGAGGAAAAACTGTTTTTT.

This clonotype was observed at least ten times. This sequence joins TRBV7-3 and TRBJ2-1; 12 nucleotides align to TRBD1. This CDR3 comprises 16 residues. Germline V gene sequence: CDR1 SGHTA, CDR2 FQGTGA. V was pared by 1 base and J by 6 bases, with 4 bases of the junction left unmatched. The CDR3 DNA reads TGTGCCAGCAGCTTAAAGGGGACAGGGGGCCTCAATGAGCAGTTCTTC. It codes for CASSLKGTGGLNEQFF.

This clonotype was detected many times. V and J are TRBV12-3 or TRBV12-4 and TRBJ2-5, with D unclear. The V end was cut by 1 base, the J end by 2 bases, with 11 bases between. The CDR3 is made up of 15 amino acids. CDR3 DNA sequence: TGTGCCAGCAGTTTAGATCAGGTTATTCAAGAGACCCAGTACTTC. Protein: CASSLDQVIQETQYF.

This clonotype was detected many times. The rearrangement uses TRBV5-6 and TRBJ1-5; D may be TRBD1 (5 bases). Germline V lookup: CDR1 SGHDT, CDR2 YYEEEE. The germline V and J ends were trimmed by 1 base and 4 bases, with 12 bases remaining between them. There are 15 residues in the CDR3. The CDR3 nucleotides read TGTGCCAGCAGCTTGAATCAACCAGGGAATCAGCCCCAGCATTTT. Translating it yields CASSLNQPGNQPQHF.

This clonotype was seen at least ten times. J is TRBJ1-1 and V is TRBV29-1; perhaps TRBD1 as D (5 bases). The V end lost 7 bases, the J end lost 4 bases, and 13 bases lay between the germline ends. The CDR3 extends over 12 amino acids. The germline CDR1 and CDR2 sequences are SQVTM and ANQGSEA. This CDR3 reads CSAGPWGTEAFF. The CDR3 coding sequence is TGCAGCGCGGGACCGTGGGGCACTGAAGCTTTCTTT.

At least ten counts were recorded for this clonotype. DNA for the CDR3: TGCAGTGCTCCGGTTTTAAGGGAACGGGGCTATGGCTACACCTTC. This translates into CSAPVLRERGYGYTF. V is TRBV20-1 and J is TRBJ1-2, with unresolved D. V was pared by 5 bases and J by 4 bases, with 20 bases between. CDR3 length equals 15 residues. CDR1 and CDR2 (germline): DFQATT, SNEGSKA (reference sequence).

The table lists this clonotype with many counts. The CDR3 sequence is CASRAEGGPYNEQFF. CDR3 coding DNA: TGTGCCAGCAGAGCGGAGGGCGGACCTTACAATGAGCAGTTCTTC. V gene TRBV12-3 or TRBV12-4 combines with J gene TRBJ2-1; perhaps TRBD2 as D (6 bases). V was cut by 6 bases and J by 4 bases, with 16 bases left in between. The length of the CDR3 is 15 residues.

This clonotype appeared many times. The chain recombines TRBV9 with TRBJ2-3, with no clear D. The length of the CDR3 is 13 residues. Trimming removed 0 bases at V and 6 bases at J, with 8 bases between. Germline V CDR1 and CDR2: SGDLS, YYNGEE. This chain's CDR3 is CASSVGGSDTQYF. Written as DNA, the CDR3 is TGTGCCAGCAGCGTAGGTGGCTCGGATACGCAGTATTTT.

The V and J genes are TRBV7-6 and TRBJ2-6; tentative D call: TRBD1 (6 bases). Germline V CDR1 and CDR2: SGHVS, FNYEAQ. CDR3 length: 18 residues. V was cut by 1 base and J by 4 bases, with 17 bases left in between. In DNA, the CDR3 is TGTGCCAGCAGCTTAGAACAGGGATTTATTGCCGGGGCCAACGTCCTGACTTTC. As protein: CASSLEQGFIAGANVLTF.

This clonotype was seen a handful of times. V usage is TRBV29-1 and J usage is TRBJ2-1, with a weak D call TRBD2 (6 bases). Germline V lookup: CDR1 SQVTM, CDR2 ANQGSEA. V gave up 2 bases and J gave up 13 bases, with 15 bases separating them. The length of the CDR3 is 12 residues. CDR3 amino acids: CSVERGGALQFF. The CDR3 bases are TGCAGCGTTGAAAGAGGAGGGGCTCTACAGTTCTTC.

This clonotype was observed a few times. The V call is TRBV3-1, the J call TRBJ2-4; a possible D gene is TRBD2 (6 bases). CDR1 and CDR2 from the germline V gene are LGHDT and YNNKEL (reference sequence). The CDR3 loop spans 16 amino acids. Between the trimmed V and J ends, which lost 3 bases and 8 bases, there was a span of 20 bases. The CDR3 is CASSQYVRGTGDIQYF. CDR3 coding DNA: TGTGCCAGCAGCCAGTATGTCCGGGGGACGGGGGACATTCAGTACTTC.

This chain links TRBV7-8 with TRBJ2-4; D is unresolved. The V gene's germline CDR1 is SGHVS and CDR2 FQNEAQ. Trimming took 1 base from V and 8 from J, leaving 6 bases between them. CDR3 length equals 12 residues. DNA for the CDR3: TGTGCCAGCAGCTTAGTTGGGGACATTCAGTACTTC. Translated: CASSLVGDIQYF.

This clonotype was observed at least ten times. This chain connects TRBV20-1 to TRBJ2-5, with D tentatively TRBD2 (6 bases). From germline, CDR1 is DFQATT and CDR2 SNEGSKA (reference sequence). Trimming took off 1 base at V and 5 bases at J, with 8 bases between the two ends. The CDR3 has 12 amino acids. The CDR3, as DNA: TGCAGTGCTAGAGTCGGGAGTGAGACCCAGTACTTC. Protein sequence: CSARVGSETQYF.

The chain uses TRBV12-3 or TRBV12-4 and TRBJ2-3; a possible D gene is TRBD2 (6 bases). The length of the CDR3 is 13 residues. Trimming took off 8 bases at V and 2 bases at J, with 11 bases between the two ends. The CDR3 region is CASDRDSTDTQYF. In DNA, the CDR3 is TGTGCCAGCGACCGGGACTCCACAGATACGCAGTATTTT.

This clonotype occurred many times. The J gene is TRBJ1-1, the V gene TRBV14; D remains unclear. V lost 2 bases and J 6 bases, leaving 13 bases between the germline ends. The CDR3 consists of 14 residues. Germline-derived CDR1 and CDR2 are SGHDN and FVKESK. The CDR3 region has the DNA TGTGCCAGCAGCCAACCTTCGGGTTACGCTGAAGCTTTCTTT. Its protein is CASSQPSGYAEAFF.

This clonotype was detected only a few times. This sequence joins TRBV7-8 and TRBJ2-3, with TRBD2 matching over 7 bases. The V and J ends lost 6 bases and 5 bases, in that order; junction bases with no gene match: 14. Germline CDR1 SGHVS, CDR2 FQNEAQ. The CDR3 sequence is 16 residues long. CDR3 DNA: TGTGCCAGCAGAAAACGGGGGGAGACCTGGATAGATACGCAGTATTTT. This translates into CASRKRGETWIDTQYF.

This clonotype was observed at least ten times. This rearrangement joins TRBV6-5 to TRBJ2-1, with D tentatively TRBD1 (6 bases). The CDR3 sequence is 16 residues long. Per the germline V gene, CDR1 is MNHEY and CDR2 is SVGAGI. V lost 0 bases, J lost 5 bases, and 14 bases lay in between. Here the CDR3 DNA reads TGTGCCAGCAGTTACTCGAGGCAGGGGCCAAACAATGAGCAGTTCTTC. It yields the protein CASSYSRQGPNNEQFF.